Following are 14 T cell receptor beta chains from one sample sequenced in a study of shared clonotypes between healthy human individuals. Cells designated naive CD8 were CD45RO-negative and were positively selected for CCR7, with terminally differentiated effector memory CD45RA+ cells excluded. Profiled with immunoSEQ multiplex PCR; TCRdb holds only in-frame clones, not every one. Of roughly 2 million clones in the sample, approximately 94% were seen once. Specimen: naive CD8+ T cells sorted from blood. Receptor source: a man aged 18 to 29 in good health.

This rearrangement joins TRBV10-3 to TRBJ2-1, with D unresolved. V was clipped by 2 bases and J by 9 bases, with 5 bases between them. The V gene's germline CDR1 is ENHRY and CDR2 SYGVKD. The CDR3 extends over 11 amino acids. The CDR3 reads CAISEVGEQFF. The CDR3 region has the DNA TGTGCCATCAGTGAGGTGGGTGAGCAGTTCTTC.

This chain links TRBV27 with TRBJ2-5; D assignment may be TRBD1 or TRBD2 (6 bases each). Between the trimmed V and J ends, which lost 0 bases and 4 bases, there was a span of 12 bases. The CDR3 has 15 residues. Germline V gives CDR1 MNHEY, CDR2 SMNVEV (reference sequence). This CDR3 is CASSLSWGALETQYF. The CDR3 DNA reads TGTGCCAGCAGTTTATCATGGGGGGCCTTAGAGACCCAGTACTTC.

This chain joins TRBV5-6 and TRBJ2-3, with 11 bases matching TRBD2. J gave up 6 bases and V 3 bases, and 6 bases lay outside the gene matches. Germline-derived CDR1 and CDR2 are SGHDT and YYEEEE. The CDR3 sequence is 15 residues long. The CDR3 here is CASSYASGGPDTQYF. CDR3 nucleotide sequence: TGTGCCAGCAGCTACGCTAGCGGGGGGCCCGATACGCAGTATTTT.

V usage is TRBV7-9 and J usage is TRBJ2-4; the match to TRBD1 covers 7 bases. Unmatched junction bases numbered 9, after V lost 4 bases and J lost 6 bases. This CDR3 comprises 15 residues. Per the germline V gene, CDR1 is SEHNR and CDR2 is FQNEAQ (reference sequence). The DNA for the CDR3 is TGTGCCAGCAGCTCCCATAGGGGGCCCCCAAACATTCAGTACTTC. Protein product: CASSSHRGPPNIQYF.

This clone was seen once. The rearrangement uses TRBV14 and TRBJ2-3; 7 bases are shared with TRBD1. This CDR3 comprises 14 residues. The V gene's germline CDR1 is SGHDN and CDR2 FVKESK. V gave up 5 bases and J gave up 2 bases; unmatched junction bases: 4. The CDR3 DNA reads TGTGCCAGCAGCGACAGGGTCAACACAGATACGCAGTATTTT. This sequence encodes CASSDRVNTDTQYF.

This clone showed up just once. The rearrangement joins TRBV7-2 to TRBJ1-1; no clear D. Trimming left V 4 bases short and J 6 bases short, with 15 bases between. The CDR3 covers 14 residues. The germline V gene encodes CDR1 SGHTA and CDR2 FQGNSA. The DNA for the CDR3 is TGTGCCAGCAGCTATCCCGAGGCTGGGGCTGAAGCTTTCTTT. The encoded protein is CASSYPEAGAEAFF.

The genes are TRBV30 and TRBJ2-7; perhaps TRBD1 as D (5 bases). V shed 5 bases and J shed 4 bases, with 18 bases lying between them. This CDR3 comprises 14 residues. Germline V gene data show CDR1 as GTSNPN and CDR2 as SVGIG (reference sequence). The CDR3 protein is CAWAASPGSYEQYF. The CDR3 DNA follows: TGTGCCTGGGCGGCTTCACCAGGGTCGTACGAGCAGTACTTC.

This clone was counted once. This chain connects TRBV28 to TRBJ2-7; TRBD2 matches 7 bases. The CDR3 covers 14 residues. Germline-derived CDR1 and CDR2 are MDHEN and SYDVKM. V trimming: 9 bases; J trimming: 4 bases; junction bases outside the gene matches: 12. CDR3 coding DNA: TGTGCCAGTAGACGCCTTGGACTAGATTACGAGCAGTACTTC. Protein: CASRRLGLDYEQYF.

The chain couples TRBV2 to TRBJ2-3; D may be TRBD2 (6 bases). Germline values: CDR1 SNHLY, CDR2 FYNNEI. V lost 3 bases, J lost 2 bases, and 9 bases lay in between. This CDR3 contains 14 residues. CDR3 nucleotide sequence: TGTGCCAGCAGTGATTTAGCGGTCACAGATACGCAGTATTTT. Protein product: CASSDLAVTDTQYF.

To note about this clone: The conserved phenylalanine or tryptophan normally closing the CDR3 is absent here, so this likely arose from a read error. No DNA is shown, since the ends of the CDR3 on it are uncertain; the CDR3 is the one TCRdb lists. This sequence joins TRBV6-6 and TRBJ1-2; the table's TRBD1 call for D was not verified on the DNA. The CDR3 length is 12 residues, termini included. The germline V gene encodes CDR1 MNHNY and CDR2 SVGAGI (reference sequence). CDR3 loop: CASSYEAGCDMV.

The V and J genes are TRBV5-8 and TRBJ2-2; D is possibly TRBD1 or TRBD2 (6 bases each). Trimming pared 1 base from V and 6 bases from J, leaving 10 bases between. The germline V gene has CDR1 SGHTS and CDR2 YDEGEE. The CDR3 spans 14 residues. The CDR3 sequence: CASSLWGAAGELFF. The DNA for the CDR3 is TGTGCCAGCAGCTTGTGGGGGGCCGCCGGGGAGCTGTTTTTT.

The chain couples TRBV5-1 to TRBJ1-1; D may be TRBD1 (6 bases). Trimming cost V 0 bases and J 4 bases, with 13 bases left between them. The CDR3 is 15 amino acids. The V gene's germline CDR1 is SGHRS and CDR2 YFSETQ. The CDR3 coding sequence is TGCGCCAGCAGCTTGGAAGGGGGGTTTAGCACTGAAGCTTTCTTT. This gives the protein CASSLEGGFSTEAFF.

The chain joins TRBV27 to TRBJ2-7, with D possibly being TRBD2 (6 bases). Trimming stripped 0 bases from V and 3 bases from J, with 15 bases between. Germline-derived CDR1 and CDR2 are MNHEY and SMNVEV (reference sequence). The CDR3 covers 16 residues. CDR3: CASSLSAGTLVYEQYF. CDR3 bases: TGTGCCAGCAGTTTATCGGCGGGAACCCTCGTCTACGAGCAGTACTTC.

The chain employs TRBV4-3 and TRBJ2-5; no reliable D call. In germline, CDR1 is LGHNA, CDR2 YSLEER. The CDR3 extends over 13 amino acids. V was cut by 3 bases and J by 5 bases, with 10 bases left in between. The CDR3 DNA follows: TGCGCCAGCAGCCAGTGGGGTGCGGAGACCCAGTACTTC. Translated, it gives CASSQWGAETQYF.